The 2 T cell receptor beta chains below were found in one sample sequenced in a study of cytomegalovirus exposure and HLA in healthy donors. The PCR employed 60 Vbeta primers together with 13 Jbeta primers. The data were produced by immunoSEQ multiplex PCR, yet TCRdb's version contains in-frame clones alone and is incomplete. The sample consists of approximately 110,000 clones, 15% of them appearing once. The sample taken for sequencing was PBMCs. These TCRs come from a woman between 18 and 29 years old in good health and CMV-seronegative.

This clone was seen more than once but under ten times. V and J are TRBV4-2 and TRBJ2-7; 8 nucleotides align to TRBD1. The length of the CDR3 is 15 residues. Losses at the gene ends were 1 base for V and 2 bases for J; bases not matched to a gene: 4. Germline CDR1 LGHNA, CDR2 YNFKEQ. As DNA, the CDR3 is TGTGCCAGCAGCCAAGTTGACAGGGGCCCCTACGAGCAGTACTTC. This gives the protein CASSQVDRGPYEQYF.

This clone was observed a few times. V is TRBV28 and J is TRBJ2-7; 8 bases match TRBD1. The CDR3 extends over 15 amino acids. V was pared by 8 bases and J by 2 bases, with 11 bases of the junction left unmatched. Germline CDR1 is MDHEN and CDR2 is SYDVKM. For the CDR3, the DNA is TGTGCCAGCGGATTACAACCGGGACAGGCCTACGAGCAGTACTTC. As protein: CASGLQPGQAYEQYF.